Listed below are T cell receptor beta chains from one sample, sequenced in a study of shared clonotypes between healthy human individuals. Sequencing used immunoSEQ multiplex PCR; TCRdb keeps in-frame clones, though not all of them. The repertoire holds roughly 2 million clones, nearly 97% seen once, with around 0.13% in the top ten. The sample comprised naive CD4+ T cells sorted from blood. The receptor set was obtained from a man aged 18 to 29 in good health. Both conserved end residues are part of each CDR3. A D gene is named only where the DNA matches it firmly. Rows give clone size only sometimes, using once, few, many, or a class for an expanded clone.

D gene	clone size	V gene	J gene	CDR3 protein	CDR3 DNA
NA	NA	TRBV5-1	TRBJ1-4	CASSLATGIDSEKLFF	TGCGCCAGCAGCTTGGCCACCGGGATTGACTCTGAAAAACTGTTTTTT
NA	NA	TRBV11-3	TRBJ2-2	CASSVTGNTGELFF	TGTGCCAGCAGCGTCACAGGGAACACCGGGGAGCTGTTTTTT
TRBD1	NA	TRBV5-4	TRBJ2-7	CASSLVGTGSYEQYF	TGTGCCAGCAGCTTGGTGGGGACAGGCTCCTACGAGCAGTACTTC
NA	NA	TRBV6-7	TRBJ1-2	CASSYSKAARYYGYTF	TGTGCCAGCAGTTACTCGAAAGCCGCCCGGTACTATGGCTACACCTTC
NA	NA	TRBV2	TRBJ1-5	CASSEALLGAQPQHF	TGTGCCAGCAGTGAAGCGCTTCTAGGGGCTCAGCCCCAGCATTTT
TRBD1	NA	TRBV6-5	TRBJ2-5	CASSTAGQGPEAQYF	TGTGCCAGCAGTACGGCGGGACAGGGGCCGGAGGCCCAGTACTTC
TRBD1	NA	TRBV6-5	TRBJ1-2	CASSYSSDRRYGYTF	TGTGCCAGCAGTTACTCCTCGGACAGGCGCTATGGCTACACCTTC
TRBD2	NA	TRBV18	TRBJ2-7	CASSPNAPAGGVEQYF	TGTGCCAGCTCTCCCAATGCCCCAGCGGGGGGGGTCGAGCAGTACTTC
NA	NA	TRBV9	TRBJ1-1	CASSAPGGLGGTEAFF	TGTGCCAGCAGCGCCCCCGGAGGGTTGGGAGGCACTGAAGCTTTCTTT
TRBD2	NA	TRBV6-1	TRBJ2-3	CASRTSAYTDTQYF	TGTGCCAGCAGAACTAGCGCTTACACAGATACGCAGTATTTT
TRBD1	NA	TRBV5-1	TRBJ1-1	CASSLAGTGGVGNTEAFF	TGCGCCAGCAGCTTGGCCGGGACAGGCGGGGTGGGGAACACTGAAGCTTTCTTT
NA	NA	TRBV7-9	TRBJ1-3	CASSLGGGTDRNTIYF	TGTGCCAGCAGCTTAGGGGGTGGGACGGATCGAAACACCATATATTTT
TRBD2	NA	TRBV7-7	TRBJ2-3	CASSLGGGRDTQYF	TGTGCTAGCAGCTTAGGCGGGGGGCGAGATACGCAGTATTTT
NA	NA	TRBV6-5	TRBJ1-6	CASSLGEGVGSPLHF	TGTGCCAGCAGCCTGGGGGAAGGGGTTGGTTCACCCCTCCACTTT
TRBD1	NA	TRBV5-6	TRBJ2-3	CASSQTGEVDTQYF	TGTGCCAGCAGCCAGACAGGGGAGGTAGATACGCAGTATTTT
NA	NA	TRBV6-6	TRBJ1-1	CASSLQTMNTEAFF	TGTGCCAGCAGTCTACAGACGATGAACACTGAAGCTTTCTTT
NA	NA	TRBV19	TRBJ2-7	CASSIDQSGEQYF	TGTGCCAGTAGTATAGATCAGTCGGGCGAGCAGTACTTC
NA	NA	TRBV2	TRBJ2-7	CASRQGQDLYEQYF	TGTGCCAGCAGACAGGGCCAGGATCTCTACGAGCAGTACTTC
TRBD1	NA	TRBV6-1	TRBJ2-7	CASSKTGAESYEQYF	TGTGCCAGCAGTAAAACAGGGGCAGAGTCCTACGAGCAGTACTTC
TRBD1	NA	TRBV7-6	TRBJ2-7	CASSLGDRSAYEQYF	TGTGCCAGCAGCTTAGGGGACAGGTCTGCCTACGAGCAGTACTTC
NA	NA	TRBV5-5	TRBJ1-1	CASSPEENVGGVAFF	TGTGCCAGCAGCCCCGAGGAAAATGTCGGGGGAGTAGCTTTCTTT
TRBD2	NA	TRBV6-5	TRBJ2-7	CASRLLAGDQEQYF	TGTGCCAGCAGGCTACTAGCGGGAGACCAAGAGCAGTACTTC
NA	NA	TRBV5-1	TRBJ2-1	CASSRDEPYNEQFF	TGCGCCAGCTCGCGGGATGAACCCTACAATGAGCAGTTCTTC
NA	NA	TRBV23-1	TRBJ1-2	CASSLVGAGVPLGYGYTF	TGCGCCAGCAGTCTTGTAGGGGCAGGGGTTCCCCTTGGGTATGGCTACACCTTC
NA	NA	TRBV30	TRBJ1-5	CAWSVSQRSQPQHF	TGTGCCTGGAGTGTTTCGCAGAGGAGTCAGCCCCAGCATTTT
NA	NA	TRBV2	TRBJ1-1	CASSAGLTEAFF	TGTGCCAGCAGCGCGGGACTTACTGAAGCTTTCTTT
NA	once	TRBV7-9	TRBJ1-2	CASGPYGNYGYTF	TGTGCCAGCGGACCTTACGGGAACTATGGCTACACCTTC
NA	once	TRBV10-3	TRBJ2-3	CAIRDSGADTQYF	TGTGCCATCAGAGACTCTGGGGCAGATACGCAGTATTTT
TRBD2	NA	TRBV11-2	TRBJ2-7	CASSLGLAGAYEQYF	TGTGCCAGCAGCTTGGGACTAGCGGGGGCCTACGAGCAGTACTTC
NA	NA	TRBV25-1	TRBJ2-6	CASTFGGSGANVLTF	TGTGCCAGCACCTTCGGGGGTTCTGGGGCCAACGTCCTGACTTTC
TRBD2	NA	TRBV7-2	TRBJ2-7	CASSRGAGGSYEQYF	TGTGCCAGCAGCCGAGGGGCGGGAGGGAGCTACGAGCAGTACTTC
NA	NA	TRBV6-5	TRBJ2-5	CASSYSFRRGQETQYF	TGTGCCAGCAGTTATTCCTTTAGACGGGGACAAGAGACCCAGTACTTC
TRBD1	NA	TRBV5-6	TRBJ1-5	CASSLGTGLNQPQHF	TGTGCCAGCAGCTTGGGGACAGGGTTGAATCAGCCCCAGCATTTT
NA	NA	TRBV7-9	TRBJ1-5	CASSLVTPDSNQPQHF	TGTGCCAGCAGCTTAGTCACACCGGATAGCAATCAGCCCCAGCATTTT
TRBD1	NA	TRBV19	TRBJ1-1	CASTPIDRDTEAFF	TGTGCCAGTACCCCCATCGACAGGGACACTGAAGCTTTCTTT
NA	NA	TRBV7-2	TRBJ1-4	CASSLASHLGEKLFF	TGTGCCAGCAGCTTAGCGAGCCACCTAGGAGAAAAACTGTTTTTT
TRBD1	NA	TRBV28	TRBJ1-2	CASSLSRPGQGQYGYTF	TGTGCCAGCAGTTTATCGCGTCCGGGACAGGGGCAATATGGCTACACCTTC
TRBD2	NA	TRBV10-3	TRBJ2-1	CAISDPGTSGDEQFF	TGTGCCATCAGTGATCCCGGGACTAGCGGGGATGAGCAGTTCTTC
NA	NA	TRBV6-5	TRBJ2-1	CASSYRQTYNEQFF	TGTGCCAGCAGTTATCGGCAGACCTACAATGAGCAGTTCTTC
NA	NA	TRBV7-9	TRBJ1-4	CASSYNYGTATNEKLFF	TGTGCCAGCAGTTATAACTACGGCACGGCAACTAATGAAAAACTGTTTTTT
NA	NA	TRBV30	TRBJ2-3	CASTRSRNTQYF	TGTGCCTCGACCCGGTCCCGAAATACGCAGTATTTT